One and the same sample provided the 2 T cell receptor beta chains below, sequenced in a study of type 1 regulatory T cells. TCRdb fed the reads into MiXCR, producing one record per CDR3 protein. The table has over 90,000 distinct CDR3 sequences, about 28% seen once. The sample taken for sequencing was CD4+ T cells, either the whole sample or a sorted fraction (not recorded which). All receptors derive from a human donor in good health.

The V and J genes are TRBV18 and TRBJ2-1; tentative D call: TRBD2 (6 bases). V gave up 4 bases and J gave up 5 bases, with 18 bases separating them. This CDR3 comprises 16 residues. CDR1 and CDR2 (germline): KGHSH, LQKENI. The CDR3 DNA reads TGTGCCAGCTCACTAAGGATGTTAGCGGAAAACAATGAGCAGTTCTTC. Translating it yields CASSLRMLAENNEQFF.

The chain combines TRBV30 with TRBJ2-6; D possibly corresponds to TRBD1 (5 bases). Germline assignment: CDR1 GTSNPN and CDR2 SVGIG (reference sequence). V was cut by 0 bases and J by 2 bases, with 23 bases left in between. The CDR3 has 20 residues. The CDR3 spells CAWSVLSVGAGQAGANVLTF. The CDR3 nucleotides are TGTGCCTGGAGTGTATTATCAGTTGGAGCAGGGCAGGCTGGGGCCAACGTCCTGACTTTC.